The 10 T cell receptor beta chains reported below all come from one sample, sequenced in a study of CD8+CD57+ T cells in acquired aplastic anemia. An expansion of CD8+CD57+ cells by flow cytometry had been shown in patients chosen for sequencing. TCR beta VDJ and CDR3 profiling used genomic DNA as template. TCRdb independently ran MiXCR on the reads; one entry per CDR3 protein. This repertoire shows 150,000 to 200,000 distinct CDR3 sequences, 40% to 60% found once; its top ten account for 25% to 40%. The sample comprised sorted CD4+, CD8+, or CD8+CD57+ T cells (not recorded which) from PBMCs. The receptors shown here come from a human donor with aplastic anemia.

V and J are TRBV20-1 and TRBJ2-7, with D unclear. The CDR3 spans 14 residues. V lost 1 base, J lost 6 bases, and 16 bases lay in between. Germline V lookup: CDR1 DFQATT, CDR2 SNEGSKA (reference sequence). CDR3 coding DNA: TGCAGTGCTAGAGTAAGACAACGATGGGGCGAGCAGTACTTC. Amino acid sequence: CSARVRQRWGEQYF.

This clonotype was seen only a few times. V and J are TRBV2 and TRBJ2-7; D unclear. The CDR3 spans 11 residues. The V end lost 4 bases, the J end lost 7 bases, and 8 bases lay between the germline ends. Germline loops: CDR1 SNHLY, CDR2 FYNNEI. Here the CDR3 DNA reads TGTGCCAGCAGTGCAAAGAGGGAGCAGTACTTC. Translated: CASSAKREQYF.

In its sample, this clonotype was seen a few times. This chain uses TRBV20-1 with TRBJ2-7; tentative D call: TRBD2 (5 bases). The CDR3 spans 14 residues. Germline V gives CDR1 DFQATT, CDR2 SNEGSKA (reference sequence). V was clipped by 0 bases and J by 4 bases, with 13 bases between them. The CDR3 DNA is TGCAGTGCTAGAGATTGGCGGGTTGCGTACGAGCAGTACTTC. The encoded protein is CSARDWRVAYEQYF.

The CDR3 region is CASSPDPSSYEQYF. The CDR3 DNA reads as TGCGCCAGCAGCCCGGACCCATCAAGCTACGAGCAGTACTTC. This chain links TRBV4-3 with TRBJ2-7; D uncertain. The CDR3 totals 14 residues. V lost 4 bases to trimming and J lost 3 bases, with 13 bases between them. CDR1 is LGHNA, CDR2 YSLEER, per germline.

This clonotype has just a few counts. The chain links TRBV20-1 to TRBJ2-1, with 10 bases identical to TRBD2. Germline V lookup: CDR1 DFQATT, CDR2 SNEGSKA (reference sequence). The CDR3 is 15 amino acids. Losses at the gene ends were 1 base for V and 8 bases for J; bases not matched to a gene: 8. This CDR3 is CSARVAGGPIDEQFF. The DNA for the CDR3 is TGCAGTGCTAGAGTAGCGGGGGGCCCCATCGATGAGCAGTTCTTC.

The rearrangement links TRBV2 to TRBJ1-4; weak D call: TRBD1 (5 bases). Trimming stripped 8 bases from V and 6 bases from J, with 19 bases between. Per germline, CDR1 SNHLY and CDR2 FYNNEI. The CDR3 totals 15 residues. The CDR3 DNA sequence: TGTGCCAGCTCACAGGCCGGGACCCTGGATGAAAAACTGTTTTTT. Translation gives CASSQAGTLDEKLFF.

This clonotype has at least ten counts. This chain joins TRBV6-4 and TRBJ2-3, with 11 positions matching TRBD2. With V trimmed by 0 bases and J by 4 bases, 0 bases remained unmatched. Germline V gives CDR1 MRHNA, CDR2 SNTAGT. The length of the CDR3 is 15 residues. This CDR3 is CASSDSLAGADTQYF. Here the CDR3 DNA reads TGTGCCAGCAGTGACTCACTAGCGGGAGCAGATACGCAGTATTTT.

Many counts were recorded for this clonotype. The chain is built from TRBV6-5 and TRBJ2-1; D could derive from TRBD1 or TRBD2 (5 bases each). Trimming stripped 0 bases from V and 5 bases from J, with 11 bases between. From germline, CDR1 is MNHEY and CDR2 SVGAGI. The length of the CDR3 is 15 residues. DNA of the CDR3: TGTGCCAGCAGTTACTCGGGACCCGACGACAATGAGCAGTTCTTC. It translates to CASSYSGPDDNEQFF.

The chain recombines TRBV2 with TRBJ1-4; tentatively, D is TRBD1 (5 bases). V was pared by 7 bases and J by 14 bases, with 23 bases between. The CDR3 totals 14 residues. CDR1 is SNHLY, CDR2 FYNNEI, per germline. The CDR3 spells CASTPGTGASGLFF. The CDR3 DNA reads TGTGCCAGCACGCCAGGGACCGGGGCCAGCGGGCTGTTTTTT.

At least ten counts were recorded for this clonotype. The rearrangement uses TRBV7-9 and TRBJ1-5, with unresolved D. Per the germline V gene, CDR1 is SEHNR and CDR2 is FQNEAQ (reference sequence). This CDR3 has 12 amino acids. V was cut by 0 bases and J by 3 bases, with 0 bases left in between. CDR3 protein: CASSLANQPQHF. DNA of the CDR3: TGTGCCAGCAGCTTAGCCAATCAGCCCCAGCATTTT.